Each of the 21 T cell receptor beta chains below was sequenced from the same sample in a study of neurological immune-mediated disorders. TCRdb itself ran the 5' RACE reads through MiXCR, one entry per CDR3 protein. This table holds tens of thousands of distinct CDR3 sequences, 5.2% found once. Sequencing was carried out using PBMCs. The source of these receptors is a man between 18 and 29 years old with multiple sclerosis.

This clonotype was seen many times. The chain uses TRBV7-2 and TRBJ2-7, with 10 bases identical to TRBD1. This CDR3 is built from 14 residues. CDR1 is SGHTA, CDR2 FQGNSA, per germline. V lost 8 bases, J lost 3 bases, and 7 bases stayed unmatched. The CDR3 protein is CASGVTGGHYEQYF. The CDR3 DNA follows: TGTGCCAGCGGCGTGACAGGGGGCCACTACGAGCAGTACTTC.

This clonotype was seen many times. This sequence joins TRBV5-5 and TRBJ2-6; no clear D gene. V lost 0 bases and J 2 bases, leaving 3 bases between the germline ends. Germline CDR1 is SGHKS and CDR2 is YYEKEE (reference sequence). CDR3 length: 14 amino acids. The CDR3 loop reads CASSLDPGANVLTF. The CDR3 DNA is TGTGCCAGCAGCTTGGACCCTGGGGCCAACGTCCTGACTTTC.

There are a few counts of this clonotype. Since a much larger clone is just one base distant, this may be a read error. The gene calls are TRBV3-1 and TRBJ1-6; unclear D gene. The germline CDR1 and CDR2 sequences are LGHDT and YNNKEL (reference sequence). The CDR3 runs to 12 residues. Trimming shortened V by 5 bases and J by 9 bases, and 8 bases separated the two germline ends. The CDR3 nucleotides are TGTGCCAGCAGCAAAACCATTTCACCCCTCCACTTT. This sequence encodes CASSKTISPLHF.

There are many counts of this clonotype. One end of the junction varies from germline; a read error may be responsible. The J gene is TRBJ1-6, the V gene TRBV20-1; unclear D gene. Per germline, CDR1 DFQATT and CDR2 SNEGSKA (reference sequence). This CDR3 is 14 amino acids long. CDR3 loop: CSARALKENSPLNF. The DNA of the CDR3 is TGCAGTGCTAGAGCCTTGAAGGAAAATTCACCCCTCAACTTT.

The rearrangement uses TRBV29-1 and TRBJ1-2; D remains ambiguous. The CDR3 length is 13 residues. The germline CDR1 and CDR2 sequences are SQVTM and ANQGSEA. The V end lost 1 base, the J end lost 4 bases, and 10 bases lay between the germline ends. The CDR3 nucleotides read TGCAGCGTTGAAGTGGGAAAGGGCTATGGCTACACCTTC. Its translation is CSVEVGKGYGYTF.

This clonotype showed up just a few times. The chain links TRBV20-1 to TRBJ2-7; TRBD2 matches at 9 bases. Germline V lookup: CDR1 DFQATT, CDR2 SNEGSKA (reference sequence). The CDR3 is 14 residues long. V lost 5 bases to trimming and J lost 0 bases; unmatched junction nucleotides: 5. CDR3 protein: CSAPQTSGSYEQYF. As DNA, the CDR3 is TGCAGTGCTCCCCAGACTAGCGGCTCCTACGAGCAGTACTTC.

The table lists this clonotype with many counts. The chain carries TRBV20-1 and TRBJ2-2; the D gene is possibly TRBD1 (6 bases). V gave up 6 bases and J gave up 3 bases, with 14 bases separating them. CDR1 and CDR2 (germline): DFQATT, SNEGSKA (reference sequence). CDR3 size: 14 residues. Here the CDR3 DNA reads TGCAGTGCCCACCACAGGGCTGACACCGGGGAGCTGTTTTTT. Translated: CSAHHRADTGELFF.

There are many counts of this clonotype. V usage is TRBV5-1 and J usage is TRBJ2-3; TRBD2 aligns across 8 bases. CDR3 length equals 15 residues. Germline V CDR1 and CDR2: SGHRS, YFSETQ. The J segment lost 2 bases and the V segment lost 3 bases, leaving 5 bases of the junction unmatched. The CDR3: CASSWPSGLTDTQYF. Written as DNA, the CDR3 is TGCGCCAGCAGCTGGCCTAGCGGGCTCACAGATACGCAGTATTTT.

This clonotype was observed a handful of times. Just one base apart from a much larger clone, this may be a read error. This rearrangement joins TRBV6-5 to TRBJ1-1; D uncertain. CDR1 and CDR2 (germline): MNHEY, SVGAGI. V gave up 0 bases and J gave up 4 bases, with 9 bases separating them. There are 14 residues in the CDR3. DNA of the CDR3: TGTGCCAGCAGTTACTCGAGTCTTGGCACTGAAGCTTTCTTT. Translated, it gives CASSYSSLGTEAFF.

This clonotype was observed at least ten times. The gene calls are TRBV7-2 and TRBJ2-3; D is unclear. Trimming removed 5 bases from V and 0 bases from J, with 9 bases in between. Germline CDR1 and CDR2: SGHTA and FQGNSA. The CDR3 is 14 residues long. The CDR3 sequence: CASSRPPSTDTQYF. The CDR3 nucleotides are TGTGCCAGCAGCCGACCCCCTAGCACAGATACGCAGTATTTT.

This clonotype was observed many times. This chain uses TRBV5-1 with TRBJ1-6, with TRBD1 matching 7 bases. Germline V CDR1 and CDR2: SGHRS, YFSETQ. The CDR3 is 16 amino acids. Trimming cost V 1 base and J 9 bases; bases outside gene matches: 10. The CDR3 DNA is TGCGCCAGCAGCTTGAAGGGAGAGACAGGGACTTCACCCCTCCACTTT. Its protein is CASSLKGETGTSPLHF.

This clonotype was counted between two and nine times. The rearrangement uses TRBV5-1 and TRBJ1-2; 9 positions match TRBD1. Germline V CDR1 and CDR2: SGHRS, YFSETQ. This CDR3 is built from 14 residues. Germline trimming cut 2 bases from V and 6 bases from J; bases unmatched to any gene: 5. The CDR3 protein is CASSLGTGSDGYTF. The CDR3 DNA reads as TGCGCCAGCAGCTTAGGGACAGGGAGTGATGGCTACACCTTC.

This clonotype has a handful of counts. The chain uses TRBV2 and TRBJ2-1; D tentatively fits TRBD1 or TRBD2 (6 bases each). This CDR3 has 11 residues. The V gene lost 6 bases and the J gene lost 9 bases, with 9 bases spanning the gap. Germline V gives CDR1 SNHLY, CDR2 FYNNEI. The CDR3 is CASRGGSEQFF. For the CDR3, the DNA is TGTGCCAGCAGGGGGGGCTCTGAGCAGTTCTTC. Filled out from reference TRBV2 and TRBJ2-1, the complete variable domain reads EPEVTQTPSHQVTQMGQEVILRCVPISNHLYFYWYRQILGQKVEFLVSFYNNEISEKSEIFDDQFSVERPDGSNFTLKIRSTKLEDSAMYFCASRGGSEQFFGPGTRLTVL.

This clonotype was detected many times. This chain connects TRBV20-1 to TRBJ2-1, with D possibly TRBD2 on 6 matching bases. CDR3 length: 16 amino acids. Per the germline V gene, CDR1 is DFQATT and CDR2 is SNEGSKA (reference sequence). The V end lost 1 base, the J end lost 3 bases, and 16 bases lay between the germline ends. CDR3 sequence reads: CSARGMAGTDYNEQFF. The CDR3 DNA reads TGCAGTGCTAGAGGGATGGCGGGAACGGACTACAATGAGCAGTTCTTC.

This clonotype occurred many times. The chain links TRBV24-1 to TRBJ2-2; D possibly corresponds to TRBD2 (6 bases). The CDR3 loop spans 20 amino acids. The germline V gene has CDR1 KGHDR and CDR2 SFDVKD. Trimming shortened V by 4 bases and J by 0 bases, and 23 bases separated the two germline ends. The CDR3 DNA follows: TGTGCCACCAGTGAGGGAGGATTCTATACCCGGCTACCGAACACCGGGGAGCTGTTTTTT. This sequence encodes CATSEGGFYTRLPNTGELFF.

This clonotype was seen ten or more times. The V gene is TRBV11-3, the J gene TRBJ1-1; the D gene is possibly TRBD1 (6 bases). Per germline, CDR1 SGHNT and CDR2 YENEEA. V was trimmed by 3 bases and J by 9 bases, leaving 14 bases between them. This CDR3 has 13 residues. CDR3 loop: CASSLTPGHKAFF. CDR3 coding DNA: TGTGCCAGCAGCTTGACCCCGGGACACAAAGCTTTCTTT.

In its sample, this clonotype was seen many times. The V and J genes are TRBV29-1 and TRBJ1-1; D uncertain. V was clipped by 1 base and J by 1 base, with 7 bases between them. The length of the CDR3 is 13 residues. The V gene's germline CDR1 is SQVTM and CDR2 ANQGSEA. The CDR3 loop is CSVEVGPNTEAFF. CDR3 nucleotides: TGCAGCGTTGAAGTTGGGCCGAACACTGAAGCTTTCTTT.

The table lists this clonotype with many counts. In DNA, the CDR3 is TGTGCCACCAGCCGCACAGGGATATGGAACACTGAAGCTTTCTTT. Its protein product is CATSRTGIWNTEAFF. The J gene is TRBJ1-1, the V gene TRBV15; TRBD1 might be the D (6 bases). Looked up from germline, CDR1 is LNHNV and CDR2 is YYDKDF (reference sequence). The V end lost 5 bases, the J end lost 1 base, and 14 bases lay between the germline ends. The CDR3 sequence is 15 residues long.

This clonotype was recorded at least ten times. This chain uses TRBV7-2 with TRBJ1-5; 7 bases are shared with TRBD1. The CDR3 covers 15 residues. The ends lost 5 bases at V and 10 bases at J; junction bases unmatched: 14. Germline V lookup: CDR1 SGHTA, CDR2 FQGNSA. Here the CDR3 reads CASSPRPGTDIPQHF. The CDR3, as DNA: TGTGCCAGCAGCCCACGCCCCGGGACAGATATTCCCCAGCATTTT.

There are many counts of this clonotype. V gene TRBV12-3 or TRBV12-4 combines with J gene TRBJ1-2, with no clear D. CDR3 length equals 15 residues. V lost 5 bases to trimming and J lost 4 bases, with 17 bases between them. CDR3 sequence: CASSPQPTPLYGYTF. CDR3 DNA: TGTGCCAGCAGTCCACAACCGACACCTCTCTATGGCTACACCTTC.

Ten or more counts support this clonotype. CDR3 DNA sequence: TGTGCCAGCAGTCGAGCAACGAACACCGGGGAGCTGTTTTTT. Amino acid sequence: CASSRATNTGELFF. This sequence joins TRBV12-3 or TRBV12-4 and TRBJ2-2; D gene uncertain. The CDR3 is made up of 14 amino acids. Deletions cut 5 bases from V and 0 bases from J, with 7 bases between.